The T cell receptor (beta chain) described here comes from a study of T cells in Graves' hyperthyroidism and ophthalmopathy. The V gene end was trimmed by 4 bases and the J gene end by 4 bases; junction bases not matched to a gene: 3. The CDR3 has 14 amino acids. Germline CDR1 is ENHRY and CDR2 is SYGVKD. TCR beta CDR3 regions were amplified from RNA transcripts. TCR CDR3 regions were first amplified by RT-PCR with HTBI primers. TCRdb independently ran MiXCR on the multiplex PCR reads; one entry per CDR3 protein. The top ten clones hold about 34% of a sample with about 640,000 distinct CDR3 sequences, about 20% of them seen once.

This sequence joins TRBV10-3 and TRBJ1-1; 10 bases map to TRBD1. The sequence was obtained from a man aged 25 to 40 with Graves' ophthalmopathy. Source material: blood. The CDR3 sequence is CAISVGTGATEAFF. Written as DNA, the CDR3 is TGTGCCATCAGTGTCGGGACAGGGGCCACTGAAGCTTTCTTT.